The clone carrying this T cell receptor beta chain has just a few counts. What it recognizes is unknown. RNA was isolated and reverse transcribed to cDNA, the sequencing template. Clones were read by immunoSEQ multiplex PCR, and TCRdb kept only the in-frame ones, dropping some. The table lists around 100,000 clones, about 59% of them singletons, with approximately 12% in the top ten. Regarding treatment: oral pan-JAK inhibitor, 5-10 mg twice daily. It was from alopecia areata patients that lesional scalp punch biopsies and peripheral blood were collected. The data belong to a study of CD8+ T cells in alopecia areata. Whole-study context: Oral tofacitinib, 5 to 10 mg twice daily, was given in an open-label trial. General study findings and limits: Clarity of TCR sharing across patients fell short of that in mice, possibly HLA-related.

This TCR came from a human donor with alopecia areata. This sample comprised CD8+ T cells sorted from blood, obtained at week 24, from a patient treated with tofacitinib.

This CDR3 is CASSYSADGTEAFF. DNA of the CDR3: TGTGCCAGCAGTTACTCGGCGGACGGAACTGAAGCTTTCTTT. The V call is TRBV6-5, the J call TRBJ1-1; D remains unclear. CDR3 length equals 14 residues. Germline CDR1 MNHEY, CDR2 SVGAGI. Trimming removed 0 bases at V and 5 bases at J, with 10 bases between.